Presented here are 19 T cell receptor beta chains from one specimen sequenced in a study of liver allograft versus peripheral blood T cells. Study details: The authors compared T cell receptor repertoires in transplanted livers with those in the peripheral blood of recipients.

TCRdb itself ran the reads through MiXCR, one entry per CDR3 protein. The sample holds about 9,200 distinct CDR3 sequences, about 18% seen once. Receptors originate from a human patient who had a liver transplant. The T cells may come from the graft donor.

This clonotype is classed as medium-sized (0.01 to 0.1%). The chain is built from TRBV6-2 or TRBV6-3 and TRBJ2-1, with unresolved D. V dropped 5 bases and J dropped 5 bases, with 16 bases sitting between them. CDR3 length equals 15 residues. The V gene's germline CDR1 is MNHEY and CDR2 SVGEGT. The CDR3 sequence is CASSPLKMSDNEQFF. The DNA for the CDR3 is TGTGCCAGCAGTCCACTAAAAATGTCGGACAATGAGCAGTTCTTC.

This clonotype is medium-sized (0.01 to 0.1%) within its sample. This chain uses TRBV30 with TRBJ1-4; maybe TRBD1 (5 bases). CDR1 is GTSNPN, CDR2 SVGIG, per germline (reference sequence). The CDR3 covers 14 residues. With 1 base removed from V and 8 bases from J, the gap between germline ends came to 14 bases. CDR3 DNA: TGTGCCTGGAGTGGGTTCGGGGCGAAGGAAAAACTGTTTTTT. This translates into CAWSGFGAKEKLFF. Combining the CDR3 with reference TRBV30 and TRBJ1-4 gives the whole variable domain SQTIHQWPATLVQPVGSPLSLECTVEGTSNPNLYWYRQAAGRGLQLLFYSVGIGQISSEVPQNLSASRPQDRQFILSSKKLLLSDSGFYLCAWSGFGAKEKLFFGSGTQLSVL.

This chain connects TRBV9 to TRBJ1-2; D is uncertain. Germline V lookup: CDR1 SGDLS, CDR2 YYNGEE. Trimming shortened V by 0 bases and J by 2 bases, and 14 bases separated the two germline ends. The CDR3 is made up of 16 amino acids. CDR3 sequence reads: CASSVATLRENYGYTF. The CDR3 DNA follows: TGTGCCAGCAGCGTAGCCACACTGAGGGAGAACTATGGCTACACCTTC.

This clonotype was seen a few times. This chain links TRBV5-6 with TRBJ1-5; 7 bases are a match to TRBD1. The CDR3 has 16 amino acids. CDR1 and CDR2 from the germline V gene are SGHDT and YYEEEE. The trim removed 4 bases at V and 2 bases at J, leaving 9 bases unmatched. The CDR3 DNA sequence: TGTGCCAGCAGCCTTTTAGGGACAGATGGCAATCAGCCCCAGCATTTT. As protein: CASSLLGTDGNQPQHF.

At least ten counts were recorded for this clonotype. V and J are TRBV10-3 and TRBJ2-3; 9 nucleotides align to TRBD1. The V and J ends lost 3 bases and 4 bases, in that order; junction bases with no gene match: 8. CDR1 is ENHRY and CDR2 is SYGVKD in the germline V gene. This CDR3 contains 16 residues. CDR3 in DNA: TGTGCCATCAGTGAACGGACAGGGGCCGGGGCAGATACGCAGTATTTT. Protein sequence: CAISERTGAGADTQYF.

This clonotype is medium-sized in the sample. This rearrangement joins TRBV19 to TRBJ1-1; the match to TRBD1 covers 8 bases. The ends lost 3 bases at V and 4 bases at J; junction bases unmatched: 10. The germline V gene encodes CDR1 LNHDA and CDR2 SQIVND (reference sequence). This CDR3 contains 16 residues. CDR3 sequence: CASSIKTGQGGTEAFF. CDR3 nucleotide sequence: TGTGCCAGTAGTATCAAGACCGGACAGGGAGGCACTGAAGCTTTCTTT.

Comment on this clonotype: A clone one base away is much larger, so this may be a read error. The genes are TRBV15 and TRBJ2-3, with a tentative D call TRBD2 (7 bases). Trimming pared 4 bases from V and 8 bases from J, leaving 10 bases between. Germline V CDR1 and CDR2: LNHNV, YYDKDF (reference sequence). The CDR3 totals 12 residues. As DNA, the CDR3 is TGTGCCACCAGCAAGGGGGAGGGTACGCAGTATTTT. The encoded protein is CATSKGEGTQYF.

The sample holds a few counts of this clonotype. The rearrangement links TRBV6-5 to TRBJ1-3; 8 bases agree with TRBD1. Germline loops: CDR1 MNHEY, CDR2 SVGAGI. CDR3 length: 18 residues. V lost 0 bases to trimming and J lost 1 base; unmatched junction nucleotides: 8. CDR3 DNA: TGTGCCAGCAGTTACTCGAACTACAGGGGGGGGTCTGGAAACACCATATATTTT. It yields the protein CASSYSNYRGGSGNTIYF.

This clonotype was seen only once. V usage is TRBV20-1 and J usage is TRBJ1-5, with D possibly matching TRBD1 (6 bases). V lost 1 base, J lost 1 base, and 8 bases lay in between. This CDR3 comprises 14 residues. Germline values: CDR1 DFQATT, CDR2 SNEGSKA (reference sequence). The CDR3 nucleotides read TGCAGTGCTAGAGGGACAGTCAGCAATCAGCCCCAGCATTTT. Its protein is CSARGTVSNQPQHF.

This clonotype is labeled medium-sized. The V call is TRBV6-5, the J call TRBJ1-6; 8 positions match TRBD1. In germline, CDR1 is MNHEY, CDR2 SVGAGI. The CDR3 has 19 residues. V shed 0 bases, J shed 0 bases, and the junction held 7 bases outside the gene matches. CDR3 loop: CASSYSRGQGSSYNSPLHF. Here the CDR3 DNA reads TGTGCCAGCAGTTACTCGAGAGGACAGGGTAGCTCCTATAATTCACCCCTCCACTTT.

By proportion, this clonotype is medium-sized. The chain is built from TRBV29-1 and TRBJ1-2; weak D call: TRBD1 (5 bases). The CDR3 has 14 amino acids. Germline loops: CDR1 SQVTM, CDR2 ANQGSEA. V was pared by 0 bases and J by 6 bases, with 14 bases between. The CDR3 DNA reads TGCAGCGTTGAAGATCTAACGGGAGGGGATGGCTACACCTTC. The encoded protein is CSVEDLTGGDGYTF.

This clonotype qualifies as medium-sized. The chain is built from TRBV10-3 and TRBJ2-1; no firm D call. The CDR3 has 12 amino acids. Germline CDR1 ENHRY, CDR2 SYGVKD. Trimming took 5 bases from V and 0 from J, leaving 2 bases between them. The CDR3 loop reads CAISSSYNEQFF. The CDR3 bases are TGTGCCATCAGTAGCTCCTACAATGAGCAGTTCTTC.

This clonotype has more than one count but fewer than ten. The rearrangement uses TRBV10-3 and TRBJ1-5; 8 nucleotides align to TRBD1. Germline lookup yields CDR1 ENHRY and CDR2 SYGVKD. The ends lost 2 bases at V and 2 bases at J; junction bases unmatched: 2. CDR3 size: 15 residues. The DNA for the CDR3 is TGTGCCATCAGTGAGGACAGGGGCGGCAATCAGCCCCAGCATTTT. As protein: CAISEDRGGNQPQHF.

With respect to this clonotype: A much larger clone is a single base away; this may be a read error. The CDR3 sequence is CTSSLAGTGTYEQYF. As DNA, the CDR3 is TGTACCAGCAGCTTAGCCGGGACAGGGACCTACGAGCAGTACTTC. This chain uses TRBV7-9 with TRBJ2-7, with 9 nucleotides matching TRBD1. The CDR3 consists of 15 residues. Germline values: CDR1 SEHNR, CDR2 FQNEAQ (reference sequence). Drawing the rest from reference TRBV7-9 and TRBJ2-7, the complete variable domain is DTGVSQNPRHKITKRGQNVTFRCDPISEHNRLYWYRQTLGQGPEFLTYFQNEAQLEKSRLLSDRFSAERPKGSFSTLEIQRTEQGDSAMYLCTSSLAGTGTYEQYFGPGTRLTVT.

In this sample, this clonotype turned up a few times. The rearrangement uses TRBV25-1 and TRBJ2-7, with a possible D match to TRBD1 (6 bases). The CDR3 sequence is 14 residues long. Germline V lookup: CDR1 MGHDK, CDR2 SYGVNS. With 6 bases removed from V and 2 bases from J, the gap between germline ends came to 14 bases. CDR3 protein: CASSLTGSPYEQYF. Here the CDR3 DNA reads TGTGCCAGCAGCCTTACAGGGTCCCCCTACGAGCAGTACTTC.

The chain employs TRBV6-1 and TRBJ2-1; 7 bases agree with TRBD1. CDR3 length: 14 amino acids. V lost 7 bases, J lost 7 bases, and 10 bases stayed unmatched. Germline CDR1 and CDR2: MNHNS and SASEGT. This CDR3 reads CASNPGGIVNEQFF. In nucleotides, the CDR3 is TGTGCCAGCAACCCAGGGGGAATTGTTAATGAGCAGTTCTTC.

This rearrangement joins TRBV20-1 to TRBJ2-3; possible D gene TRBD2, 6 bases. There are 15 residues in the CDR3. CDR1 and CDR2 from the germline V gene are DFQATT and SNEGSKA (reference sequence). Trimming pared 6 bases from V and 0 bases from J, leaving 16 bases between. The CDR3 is CSAPRGGTSTDTQYF. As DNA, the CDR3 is TGCAGTGCCCCCCGGGGAGGTACTAGCACAGATACGCAGTATTTT.

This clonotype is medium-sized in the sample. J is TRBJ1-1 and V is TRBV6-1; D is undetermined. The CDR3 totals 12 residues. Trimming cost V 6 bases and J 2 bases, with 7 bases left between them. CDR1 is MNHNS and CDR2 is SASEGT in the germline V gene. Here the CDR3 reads CASSSFNTEAFF. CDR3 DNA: TGTGCCAGCAGCTCCTTCAACACTGAAGCTTTCTTT.

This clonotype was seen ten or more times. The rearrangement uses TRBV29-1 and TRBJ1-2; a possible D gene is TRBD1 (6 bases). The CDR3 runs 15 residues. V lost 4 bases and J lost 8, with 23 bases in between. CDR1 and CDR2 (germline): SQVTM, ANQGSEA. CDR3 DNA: TGCAGCGTTGTTAAGGGAACTGGTTGGGGGCTCGGCTACACCTTC. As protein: CSVVKGTGWGLGYTF.